This TCR beta chain was captured by sequencing in a study of technical replicates of blood from a handful of donors (dated by TCRdb to the late 2010s). Library prep was done by the immunoSEQ multiplex PCR assay. TCRdb took this table from immuneACCESS and kept in-frame rearrangements with V and J called. Such tables lack part of the clones; where checked against another copy, unresolved V genes explain under half of the gap, and the rest is unexplained. The sample records around 80,000 clones, about 91% of which are singletons. The leading ten clones occupy roughly 0.38% of the sample. Note on this clone: Its antigen target is currently unknown. Base qualities are not recorded, but no much larger clone differs from it by a single base.

CDR1 and CDR2, looked up from the germline V gene (reference sequence), are MNHEY and SMNVEV. Trimming removed 6 bases from V and 5 bases from J; the gene matches leave 8 bases unexplained. The CDR3, cysteine through phenylalanine, is 15 amino acids long. The kept DNA is CDR3 alone, 45 bases in frame from the first base. The sequenced material came from T cells isolated from PBMCs. The V and J genes are TRBV27 and TRBJ2-5; 11 bases in the middle match TRBD1. This sequence was found in a human donor in good health. The nucleotides are TGTGCCAGCAGCTATTGGGACAGGGGGATCGAGACCCAGTACTTC. Its coded protein is CASSYWDRGIETQYF.